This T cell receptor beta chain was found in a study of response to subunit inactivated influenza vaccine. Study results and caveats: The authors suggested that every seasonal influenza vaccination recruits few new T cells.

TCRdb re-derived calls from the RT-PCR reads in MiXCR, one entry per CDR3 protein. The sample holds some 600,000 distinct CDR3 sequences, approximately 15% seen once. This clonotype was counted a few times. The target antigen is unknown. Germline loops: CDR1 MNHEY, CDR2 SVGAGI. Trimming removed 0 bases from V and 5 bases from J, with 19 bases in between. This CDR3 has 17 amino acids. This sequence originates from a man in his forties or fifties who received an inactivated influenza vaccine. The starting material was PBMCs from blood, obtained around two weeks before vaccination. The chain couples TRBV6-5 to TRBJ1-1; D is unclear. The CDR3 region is CASSYSRGGPRTTEAFF. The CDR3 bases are TGTGCCAGCAGTTACTCGCGAGGTGGACCAAGAACGACTGAAGCTTTCTTT.